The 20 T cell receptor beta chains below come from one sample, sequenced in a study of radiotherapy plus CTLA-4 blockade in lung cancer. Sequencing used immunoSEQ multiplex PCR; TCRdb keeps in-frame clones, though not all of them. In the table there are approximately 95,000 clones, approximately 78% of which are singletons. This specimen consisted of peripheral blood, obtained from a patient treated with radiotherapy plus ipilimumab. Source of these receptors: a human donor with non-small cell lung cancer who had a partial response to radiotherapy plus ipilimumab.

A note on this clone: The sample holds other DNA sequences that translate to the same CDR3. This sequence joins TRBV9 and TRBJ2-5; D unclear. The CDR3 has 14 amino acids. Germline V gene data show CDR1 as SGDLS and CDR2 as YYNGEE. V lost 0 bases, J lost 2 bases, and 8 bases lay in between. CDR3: CASSVGAGQETQYF. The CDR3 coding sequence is TGTGCCAGCAGCGTAGGGGCAGGTCAAGAGACCCAGTACTTC.

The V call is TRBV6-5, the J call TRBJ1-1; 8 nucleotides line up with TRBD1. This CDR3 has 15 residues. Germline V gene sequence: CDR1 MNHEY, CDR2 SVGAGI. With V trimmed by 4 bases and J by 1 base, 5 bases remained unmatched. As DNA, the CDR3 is TGTGCCAGCAGTTTTAGGACAGGGCAGAACACTGAAGCTTTCTTT. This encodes CASSFRTGQNTEAFF.

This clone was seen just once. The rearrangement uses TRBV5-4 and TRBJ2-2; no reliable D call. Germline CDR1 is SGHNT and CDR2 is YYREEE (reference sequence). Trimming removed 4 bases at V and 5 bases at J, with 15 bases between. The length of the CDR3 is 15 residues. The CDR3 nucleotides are TGTGCCAGCAGCCCCTTCCCGCGCGGAACCGGGGAGCTGTTTTTT. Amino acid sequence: CASSPFPRGTGELFF.

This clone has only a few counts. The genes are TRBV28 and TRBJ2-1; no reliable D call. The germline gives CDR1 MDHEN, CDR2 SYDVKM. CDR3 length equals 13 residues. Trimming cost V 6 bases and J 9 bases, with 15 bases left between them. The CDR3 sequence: CASSPRRSGEQFF. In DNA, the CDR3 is TGTGCCAGCAGCCCGAGGCGCTCGGGTGAGCAGTTCTTC.

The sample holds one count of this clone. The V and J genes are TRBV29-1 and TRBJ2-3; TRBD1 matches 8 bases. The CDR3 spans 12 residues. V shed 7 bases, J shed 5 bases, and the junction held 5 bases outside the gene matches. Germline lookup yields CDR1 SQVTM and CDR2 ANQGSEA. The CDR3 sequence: CSELTGGDTQYF. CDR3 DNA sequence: TGCAGCGAACTAACAGGGGGAGATACGCAGTATTTT.

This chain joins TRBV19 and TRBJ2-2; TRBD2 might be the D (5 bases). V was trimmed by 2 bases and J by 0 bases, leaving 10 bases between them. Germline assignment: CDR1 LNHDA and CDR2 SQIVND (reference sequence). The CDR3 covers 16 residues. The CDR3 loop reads CASSIRVAPNTGELFF. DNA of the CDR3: TGTGCCAGTAGTATAAGGGTAGCGCCGAACACCGGGGAGCTGTTTTTT. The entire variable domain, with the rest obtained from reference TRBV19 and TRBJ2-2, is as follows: DGGITQSPKYLFRKEGQNVTLSCEQNLNHDAMYWYRQDPGQGLRLIYYSQIVNDFQKGDIAEGYSVSREKKESFPLTVTSAQKNPTAFYLCASSIRVAPNTGELFFGEGSRLTVL.

CDR3 sequence reads: CASSQATQETQYF. The CDR3 region has the DNA TGCGCCAGCAGCCAAGCTACACAGGAGACCCAGTACTTC. The chain has TRBV4-1 and TRBJ2-5; D not resolved. The CDR3 has 13 amino acids. The V end was cut by 1 base, the J end by 5 bases, with 8 bases between. The germline gives CDR1 MGHRA, CDR2 YSYEKL.

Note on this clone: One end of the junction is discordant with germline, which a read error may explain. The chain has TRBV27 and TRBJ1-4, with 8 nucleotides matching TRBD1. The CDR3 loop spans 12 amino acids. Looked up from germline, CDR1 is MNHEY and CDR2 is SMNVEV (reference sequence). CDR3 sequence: CGSGRGLEKLFF. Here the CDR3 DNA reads TGTGGCAGCGGCAGGGGGCTTGAAAAACTGTTTTTT.

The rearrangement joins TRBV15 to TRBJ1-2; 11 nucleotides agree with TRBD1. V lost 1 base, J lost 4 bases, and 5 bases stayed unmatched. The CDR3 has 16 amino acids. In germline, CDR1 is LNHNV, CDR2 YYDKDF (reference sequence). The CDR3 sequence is CATSRGRDRGSYGYTF. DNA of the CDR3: TGTGCCACCAGCAGAGGCAGGGACAGGGGGTCCTATGGCTACACCTTC.

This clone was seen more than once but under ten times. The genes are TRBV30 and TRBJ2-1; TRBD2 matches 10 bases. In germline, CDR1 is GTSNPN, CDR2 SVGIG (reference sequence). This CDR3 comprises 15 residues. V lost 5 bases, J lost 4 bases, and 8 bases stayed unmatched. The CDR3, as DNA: TGTGCCTGGGGGACTGGGACTAGCGCGTACAATGAGCAGTTCTTC. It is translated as CAWGTGTSAYNEQFF.

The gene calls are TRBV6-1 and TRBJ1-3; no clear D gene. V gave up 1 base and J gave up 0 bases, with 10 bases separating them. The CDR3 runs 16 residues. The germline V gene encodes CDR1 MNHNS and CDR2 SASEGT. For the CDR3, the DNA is TGTGCCAGCAGTGAAGTCTTCGGGTCCTCTGGAAACACCATATATTTT. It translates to CASSEVFGSSGNTIYF.

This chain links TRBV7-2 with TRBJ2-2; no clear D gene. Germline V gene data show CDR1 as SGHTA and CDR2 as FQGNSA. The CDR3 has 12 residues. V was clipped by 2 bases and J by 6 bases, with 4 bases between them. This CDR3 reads CASSLYSGELFF. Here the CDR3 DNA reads TGTGCCAGCAGCTTATACTCCGGGGAGCTGTTTTTT.

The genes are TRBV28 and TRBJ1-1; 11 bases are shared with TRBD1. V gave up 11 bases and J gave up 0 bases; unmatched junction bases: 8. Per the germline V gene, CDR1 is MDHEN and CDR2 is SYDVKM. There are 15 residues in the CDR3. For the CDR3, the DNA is TGTGCCGCCGGGACAGGGGGAAACGTGAACACTGAAGCTTTCTTT. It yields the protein CAAGTGGNVNTEAFF.

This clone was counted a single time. CDR3 sequence reads: CASSGTGESGYTF. CDR3 bases: TGTGCCAGCAGTGGGACAGGGGAGAGTGGCTACACCTTC. The chain links TRBV6-4 to TRBJ1-2; TRBD1 agrees at 9 bases. Germline V gives CDR1 MRHNA, CDR2 SNTAGT. The CDR3 sequence is 13 residues long. With 4 bases clipped from V and 7 bases from J, the junction kept 4 bases outside the gene matches.

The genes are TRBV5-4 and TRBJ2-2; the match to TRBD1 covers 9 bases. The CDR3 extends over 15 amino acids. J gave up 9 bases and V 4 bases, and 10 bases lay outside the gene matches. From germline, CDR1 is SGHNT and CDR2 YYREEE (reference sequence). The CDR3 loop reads CASSVLGQGLRELFF. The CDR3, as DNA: TGTGCCAGCAGCGTTCTTGGACAGGGGCTAAGGGAGCTGTTTTTT.

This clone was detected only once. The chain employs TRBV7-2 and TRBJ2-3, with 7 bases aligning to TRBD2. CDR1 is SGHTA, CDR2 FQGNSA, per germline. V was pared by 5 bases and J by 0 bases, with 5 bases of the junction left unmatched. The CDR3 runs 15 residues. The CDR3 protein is CASSLLAGSTDTQYF. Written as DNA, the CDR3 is TGTGCCAGCAGCCTCTTAGCGGGTAGCACAGATACGCAGTATTTT.

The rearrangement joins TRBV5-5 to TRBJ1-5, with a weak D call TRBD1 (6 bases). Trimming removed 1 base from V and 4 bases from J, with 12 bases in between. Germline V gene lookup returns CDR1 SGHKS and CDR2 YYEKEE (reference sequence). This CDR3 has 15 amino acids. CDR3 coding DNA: TGTGCCAGCAGCTTGCGGACAGACAGTAATCAGCCCCAGCATTTT. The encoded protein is CASSLRTDSNQPQHF.

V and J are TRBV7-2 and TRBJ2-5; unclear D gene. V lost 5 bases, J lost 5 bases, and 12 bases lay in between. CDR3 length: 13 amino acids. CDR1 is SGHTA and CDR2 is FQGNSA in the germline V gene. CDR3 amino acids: CASSEAYLETQYF. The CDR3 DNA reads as TGTGCCAGCAGCGAAGCGTACCTCGAGACCCAGTACTTC.

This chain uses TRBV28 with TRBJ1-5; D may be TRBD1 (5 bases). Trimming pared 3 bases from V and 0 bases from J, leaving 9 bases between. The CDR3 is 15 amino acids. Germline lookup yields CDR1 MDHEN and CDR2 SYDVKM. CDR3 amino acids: CASSFQQVSNQPQHF. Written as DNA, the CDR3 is TGTGCCAGCAGTTTTCAACAGGTTAGCAATCAGCCCCAGCATTTT.

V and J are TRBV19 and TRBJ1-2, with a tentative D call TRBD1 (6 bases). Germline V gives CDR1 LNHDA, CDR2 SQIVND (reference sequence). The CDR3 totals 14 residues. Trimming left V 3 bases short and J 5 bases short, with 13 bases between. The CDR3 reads CASSIPGAGYGYTF. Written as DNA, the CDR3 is TGTGCCAGTAGTATCCCAGGGGCCGGATATGGCTACACCTTC.